This T cell receptor beta chain was documented in a study of PD-1 blockade in classical Hodgkin lymphoma. Points from the study as a whole: It was reported that newly diagnosed patients had less baseline TCR diversity than healthy donors. It was CD4+ TCR diversity, not CD8+, that rose significantly by C4D1.

Assay: immunoSEQ multiplex PCR; the TCRdb copy retains only in-frame clones and omits some. Here the sample spans 75,000 to 100,000 clones, 75% to 85% being singletons. This clone appeared a few times. The antigen remains unidentified. All the patients suffered relapse after autologous stem cell transplantation, and brentuximab vedotin exposure differed. Germline values: CDR1 MNHEY, CDR2 SMNVEV (reference sequence). CDR3 length: 17 residues. The J segment lost 4 bases and the V segment lost 6 bases, leaving 13 bases of the junction unmatched. J is TRBJ2-1 and V is TRBV27; 9 positions match TRBD1. Sequenced material: peripheral blood mononuclear cells (PBMCs), taken before the second cycle of nivolumab. The sequence came from a human donor with classical Hodgkin lymphoma. CDR3 amino acids: CASSWETGGEGYNEQFF. The CDR3 DNA reads as TGTGCCAGCAGCTGGGAAACAGGGGGCGAGGGGTACAATGAGCAGTTCTTC.